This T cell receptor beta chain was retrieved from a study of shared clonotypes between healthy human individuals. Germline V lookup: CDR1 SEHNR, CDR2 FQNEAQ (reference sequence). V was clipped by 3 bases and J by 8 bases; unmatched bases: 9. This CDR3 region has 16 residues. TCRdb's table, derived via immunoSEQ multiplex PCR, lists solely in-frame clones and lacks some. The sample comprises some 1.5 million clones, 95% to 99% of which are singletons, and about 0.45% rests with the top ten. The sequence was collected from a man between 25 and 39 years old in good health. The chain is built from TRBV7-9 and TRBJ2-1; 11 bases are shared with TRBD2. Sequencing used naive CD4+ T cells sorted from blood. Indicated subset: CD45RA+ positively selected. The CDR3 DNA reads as TGTGCCAGCAGCTTTTCTAGCGGGAGGAAAAGCTATGAGCAGTTCTTC. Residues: CASSFSSGRKSYEQFF.